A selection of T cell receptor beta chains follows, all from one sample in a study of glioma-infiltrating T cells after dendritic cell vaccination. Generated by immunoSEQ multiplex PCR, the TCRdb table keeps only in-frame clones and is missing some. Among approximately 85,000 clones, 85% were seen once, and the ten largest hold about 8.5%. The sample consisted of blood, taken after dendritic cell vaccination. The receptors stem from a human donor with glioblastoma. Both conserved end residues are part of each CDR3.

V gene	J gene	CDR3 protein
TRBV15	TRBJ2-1	CATSRAALDRGNEQFF
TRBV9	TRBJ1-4	CAGSATLLGAGEKLFF
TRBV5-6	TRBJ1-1	CASSFVSGRNTEAFF
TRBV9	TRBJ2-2	CASSAQGTIKPITGELFF
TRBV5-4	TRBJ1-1	CACLVDRVNTEAFF
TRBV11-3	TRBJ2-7	CASSLASGTISYEQYF
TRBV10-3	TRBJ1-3	CAISEPGGQGKVLGNTIYF
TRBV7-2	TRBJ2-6	CASSYDRAGANVLTF
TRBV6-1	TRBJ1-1	CASSEQSQRPQENF
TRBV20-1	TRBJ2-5	CSARGDRAEDF
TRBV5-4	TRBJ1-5	CASSWGPGTGGAQPQHF
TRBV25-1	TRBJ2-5	CASSEEVDRGLETQYF
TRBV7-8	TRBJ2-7	CASSPKTSGDYEQYF
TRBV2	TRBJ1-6	CASSLYNSPLHF
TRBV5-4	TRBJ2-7	CASSRKTSGEQYF
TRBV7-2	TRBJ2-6	CASSLTGANPSGANVLTF
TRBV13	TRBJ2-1	CASSSGTTPTYNEQFF